This is a list of T cell receptor beta chains from one sample in a study of T cell repertoires in cytomegalovirus infection. MiXCR, run by TCRdb on the reads, gives a single entry per CDR3 protein. The table shows about 260,000 distinct CDR3 sequences, with roughly 15% occurring only once. The sequencing sample was made of PBMCs. The source is a human donor in good health (CMV status not recorded). Some clones in this sample may be carry-over from other donors' samples. The CDR3 runs from the conserved cysteine through the conserved F or W. Each record gives: D gene, clone size, V gene, CDR3 length, J gene, CDR3 DNA, CDR3 protein. The D gene is left open where the match is weak. Part of the rows lack a size; the others show once, few, many or a class for expanded clones.

D gene: TRBD1
clone size: few
V gene: TRBV20-1
CDR3 length: 12
J gene: TRBJ2-7
CDR3 DNA: TGCAGTGCCACGGACAGGGCCGACGAGCAGTACTTC
CDR3 protein: CSATDRADEQYF

D gene: -
clone size: many
V gene: TRBV2
CDR3 length: 17
J gene: TRBJ2-4
CDR3 DNA: TGTGCCAGCAGTGACGGGGGTGTTATTCGGGCCAAAAACATTCAGTACTTC
CDR3 protein: CASSDGGVIRAKNIQYF

D gene: TRBD1
clone size: -
V gene: TRBV29-1
CDR3 length: 11
J gene: TRBJ2-7
CDR3 DNA: TGCAGCGTCTGGGACAGCACCGAGCAGTACTTC
CDR3 protein: CSVWDSTEQYF

D gene: -
clone size: many
V gene: TRBV7-8
CDR3 length: 16
J gene: TRBJ2-2
CDR3 DNA: TGTGCCAGCAGCTTAGTTAGGCAGGGAGGCACCGGGGAGCTGTTTTTT
CDR3 protein: CASSLVRQGGTGELFF

D gene: -
clone size: many
V gene: TRBV11-3
CDR3 length: 13
J gene: TRBJ1-1
CDR3 DNA: TGTGCCAGCAGCTTCGGGCTAAGGACTGAAGCTTTCTTT
CDR3 protein: CASSFGLRTEAFF

D gene: -
clone size: many
V gene: TRBV12-3/TRBV12-4
CDR3 length: 14
J gene: TRBJ2-1
CDR3 DNA: TGTGCCAGCAGTTTTCGACAGGAATACAATGAGCAGTTCTTC
CDR3 protein: CASSFRQEYNEQFF

D gene: TRBD2
clone size: many
V gene: TRBV11-2
CDR3 length: 18
J gene: TRBJ2-6
CDR3 DNA: TGTGCCAGCAGCTCGTTACCGTCAAGCGGGGTAGGGGCCAACGTCCTGACTTTC
CDR3 protein: CASSSLPSSGVGANVLTF

D gene: -
clone size: -
V gene: TRBV7-3
CDR3 length: 14
J gene: TRBJ2-3
CDR3 DNA: TGTGCCAGCAGCTTAATCCAGAAAACAGATACGCAGTATTTT
CDR3 protein: CASSLIQKTDTQYF

D gene: TRBD1
clone size: few
V gene: TRBV5-1
CDR3 length: 15
J gene: TRBJ1-1
CDR3 DNA: TGCGCCAGCAGTCCCACGACAGGGTTAATGGCTGAAGCTTTCTTT
CDR3 protein: CASSPTTGLMAEAFF

D gene: -
clone size: few
V gene: TRBV6-6
CDR3 length: 14
J gene: TRBJ2-5
CDR3 DNA: TGTGCCAGCAACGGCTTATGGGGGCGAGAGACCCAGTACTTC
CDR3 protein: CASNGLWGRETQYF

D gene: TRBD1
clone size: few
V gene: TRBV10-2
CDR3 length: 13
J gene: TRBJ1-1
CDR3 DNA: TGCGCCAGCAGAGACAGGGTGCGCACTGAAGCTTTCTTT
CDR3 protein: CASRDRVRTEAFF

D gene: TRBD1
clone size: few
V gene: TRBV20-1
CDR3 length: 16
J gene: TRBJ1-1
CDR3 DNA: TGCAGTGCTAGATCCGCTGGACAGGGGATGAACACTGAAGCTTTCTTT
CDR3 protein: CSARSAGQGMNTEAFF

D gene: TRBD1
clone size: many
V gene: TRBV4-1
CDR3 length: 17
J gene: TRBJ1-2
CDR3 DNA: TGCGCCAGCAGCCAAGCTAACCGGGACAGTGCGCACTATGGCTACACCTTC
CDR3 protein: CASSQANRDSAHYGYTF

D gene: -
clone size: -
V gene: TRBV9
CDR3 length: 14
J gene: TRBJ2-7
CDR3 DNA: TGTGCCAGCAGCCCTCGAGGACAGACCTACGAGCAGTACTTC
CDR3 protein: CASSPRGQTYEQYF

D gene: -
clone size: many
V gene: TRBV7-2
CDR3 length: 13
J gene: TRBJ2-1
CDR3 DNA: TGTGCCAGCAGCTTAGACTCTTACAATGAGCAGTTCTTC
CDR3 protein: CASSLDSYNEQFF

D gene: TRBD2
clone size: -
V gene: TRBV29-1
CDR3 length: 16
J gene: TRBJ2-3
CDR3 DNA: TGCAGCGTCCAACGGACTAGCGGGGATAGCACAGATACGCAGTATTTT
CDR3 protein: CSVQRTSGDSTDTQYF

D gene: -
clone size: few
V gene: TRBV20-1
CDR3 length: 16
J gene: TRBJ2-2
CDR3 DNA: TGCAGTGCTAGATCGTTTTCCTCCTTGAGTACCGGGGAGCTGTTTTTT
CDR3 protein: CSARSFSSLSTGELFF

D gene: -
clone size: -
V gene: TRBV14
CDR3 length: 15
J gene: TRBJ1-2
CDR3 DNA: TGTGCCAGCAGCCATAACCGAGATCTAAACTATGGCTACACCTTC
CDR3 protein: CASSHNRDLNYGYTF

D gene: -
clone size: many
V gene: TRBV28
CDR3 length: 15
J gene: TRBJ2-3
CDR3 DNA: TGTGCCAGCTCTCTTGCGGTTGATGGGGCAGATACGCAGTATTTT
CDR3 protein: CASSLAVDGADTQYF

D gene: -
clone size: many
V gene: TRBV4-1
CDR3 length: 14
J gene: TRBJ1-1
CDR3 DNA: TGCGCCAGCAGCCAAGGTATTCTGAACACTGAAGCTTTCTTT
CDR3 protein: CASSQGILNTEAFF

D gene: TRBD1
clone size: many
V gene: TRBV19
CDR3 length: 18
J gene: TRBJ2-6
CDR3 DNA: TGTGCCAGTAGTTCCCCGGGACAGGGGTTCGGCGGGGCCAACGTCCTGACTTTC
CDR3 protein: CASSSPGQGFGGANVLTF

D gene: -
clone size: few
V gene: TRBV10-3
CDR3 length: 13
J gene: TRBJ1-1
CDR3 DNA: TGTGCCATCAGTGACAGGCTGAACACTGAAGCTTTCTTT
CDR3 protein: CAISDRLNTEAFF

D gene: TRBD1
clone size: -
V gene: TRBV4-2
CDR3 length: 15
J gene: TRBJ2-7
CDR3 DNA: TGTGCCAGCAGCCAAGGGGTGACAGGGGAATACGAGCAGTACTTC
CDR3 protein: CASSQGVTGEYEQYF

D gene: TRBD1
clone size: -
V gene: TRBV29-1
CDR3 length: 13
J gene: TRBJ2-7
CDR3 DNA: TGCAGCGTCGCTCCGACAGGGATGGGGGAGCAGTACTTC
CDR3 protein: CSVAPTGMGEQYF

D gene: TRBD1
clone size: -
V gene: TRBV7-3
CDR3 length: 14
J gene: TRBJ2-2
CDR3 DNA: TGTGCCAGCAGCTTCCAGGGGGCGGTCGGGGAGCTGTTTTTT
CDR3 protein: CASSFQGAVGELFF

D gene: -
clone size: many
V gene: TRBV11-1
CDR3 length: 15
J gene: TRBJ2-3
CDR3 DNA: TGTGCCAGCAGCTTGAGGTGGGAGCGCTCAGATACGCAGTATTTT
CDR3 protein: CASSLRWERSDTQYF

D gene: -
clone size: few
V gene: TRBV20-1
CDR3 length: 17
J gene: TRBJ2-6
CDR3 DNA: TGCAGTGCTAGATACAGGGGGGGAATCTCTGGGGCCAACGTCCTGACTTTC
CDR3 protein: CSARYRGGISGANVLTF

D gene: TRBD1
clone size: -
V gene: TRBV7-9
CDR3 length: 14
J gene: TRBJ2-7
CDR3 DNA: TGTGCCAGCAGCTTAGGAGGGACAGCTGACGAGCAGTACTTC
CDR3 protein: CASSLGGTADEQYF

D gene: -
clone size: -
V gene: TRBV15
CDR3 length: 13
J gene: TRBJ2-5
CDR3 DNA: TGTGCCACCAGCAGAGATCATCCCGAGACCCAGTACTTC
CDR3 protein: CATSRDHPETQYF

D gene: -
clone size: -
V gene: TRBV25-1
CDR3 length: 13
J gene: TRBJ2-7
CDR3 DNA: TGTGCCAGCAGTGAACAGGCACACTACGAGCAGTACTTC
CDR3 protein: CASSEQAHYEQYF

D gene: -
clone size: many
V gene: TRBV7-2
CDR3 length: 16
J gene: TRBJ1-1
CDR3 DNA: TGTGCCAGCAGATTACCATCTACCGGGATGAACACTGAAGCTTTCTTT
CDR3 protein: CASRLPSTGMNTEAFF

D gene: TRBD1
clone size: few
V gene: TRBV14
CDR3 length: 13
J gene: TRBJ2-1
CDR3 DNA: TGTGCCAGCAGACTAACAGGGGTGGATGAGCAGTTCTTC
CDR3 protein: CASRLTGVDEQFF

D gene: -
clone size: many
V gene: TRBV7-2
CDR3 length: 15
J gene: TRBJ2-4
CDR3 DNA: TGTGCCAGCAGCTTAGGGACTTACAGAGGGAACATTCAGTACTTC
CDR3 protein: CASSLGTYRGNIQYF

D gene: -
clone size: few
V gene: TRBV18
CDR3 length: 15
J gene: TRBJ2-1
CDR3 DNA: TGTGCCAGCTCACCACAGCTTAGCTCCTACAATGAGCAGTTCTTC
CDR3 protein: CASSPQLSSYNEQFF

D gene: -
clone size: many
V gene: TRBV7-6
CDR3 length: 15
J gene: TRBJ1-1
CDR3 DNA: TGTGCCAGCAGCTTGTTTCAGGGGAAGAACACTGAAGCTTTCTTT
CDR3 protein: CASSLFQGKNTEAFF

D gene: TRBD1
clone size: many
V gene: TRBV5-4
CDR3 length: 16
J gene: TRBJ2-5
CDR3 DNA: TGTGCCAGCAGCTTTCCGGGACAGGGGTGGAAAGAGACCCAGTACTTC
CDR3 protein: CASSFPGQGWKETQYF

D gene: TRBD1
clone size: many
V gene: TRBV6-2/TRBV6-3
CDR3 length: 15
J gene: TRBJ1-5
CDR3 DNA: TGTGCCAGCAGTCCACTGGGACAGAACAATCAGCCCCAGCATTTT
CDR3 protein: CASSPLGQNNQPQHF

D gene: -
clone size: few
V gene: TRBV11-2
CDR3 length: 16
J gene: TRBJ2-4
CDR3 DNA: TGTGCCAGCAGCCATAGACCCCGCGAAGCCAAAAACATTCAGTACTTC
CDR3 protein: CASSHRPREAKNIQYF

D gene: -
clone size: -
V gene: TRBV29-1
CDR3 length: 12
J gene: TRBJ2-4
CDR3 DNA: TGCAGCGTCCGCGTCCCAGGGAACATTCAGTACTTC
CDR3 protein: CSVRVPGNIQYF

D gene: -
clone size: once
V gene: TRBV29-1
CDR3 length: 14
J gene: TRBJ2-1
CDR3 DNA: TGCAGCGTTGTAGGGCAGCTTTCCTACAATGAGCAGTTCTTC
CDR3 protein: CSVVGQLSYNEQFF

D gene: TRBD1
clone size: -
V gene: TRBV20-1
CDR3 length: 13
J gene: TRBJ1-4
CDR3 DNA: TGCAGTGCTTACAGGGGGCAGGGTGAAAAACTGTTTTTT
CDR3 protein: CSAYRGQGEKLFF

D gene: -
clone size: few
V gene: TRBV4-1
CDR3 length: 16
J gene: TRBJ1-5
CDR3 DNA: TGCGCCAGCAGCCAAGTCGCAGGGAATAGCAATCAGCCCCAGCATTTT
CDR3 protein: CASSQVAGNSNQPQHF

D gene: -
clone size: -
V gene: TRBV7-9
CDR3 length: 15
J gene: TRBJ2-7
CDR3 DNA: TGTGCCAGCAGCGACAGCTGGGTCAGGTCGGAAGAGCAGTACTTC
CDR3 protein: CASSDSWVRSEEQYF

D gene: -
clone size: -
V gene: TRBV7-8
CDR3 length: 15
J gene: TRBJ2-1
CDR3 DNA: TGTGCCAGCACGATAGTAACCAGCTCCTACAATGAGCAGTTCTTC
CDR3 protein: CASTIVTSSYNEQFF

D gene: -
clone size: few
V gene: TRBV27
CDR3 length: 13
J gene: TRBJ1-5
CDR3 DNA: TGTGCCAGCAGTTTAAAGCGCAGTCAGCCCCAGCATTTT
CDR3 protein: CASSLKRSQPQHF

D gene: -
clone size: few
V gene: TRBV20-1
CDR3 length: 14
J gene: TRBJ2-1
CDR3 DNA: TGCAGTGGCAGGGGTAGCGAGGGGGTCTATGAGCAGTTCTTC
CDR3 protein: CSGRGSEGVYEQFF

D gene: -
clone size: many
V gene: TRBV6-2/TRBV6-3
CDR3 length: 14
J gene: TRBJ1-6
CDR3 DNA: TGTGCCAGCAGTTACGGAGTAGAAGGCTCACCCCTCCACTTT
CDR3 protein: CASSYGVEGSPLHF

D gene: -
clone size: many
V gene: TRBV7-2
CDR3 length: 12
J gene: TRBJ2-7
CDR3 DNA: TGTGCCAGCGGGAGGAGCTCCTACGAGCAGTACTTC
CDR3 protein: CASGRSSYEQYF

D gene: -
clone size: few
V gene: TRBV12-3/TRBV12-4
CDR3 length: 12
J gene: TRBJ2-1
CDR3 DNA: TGTGCCAGCCAGGTCTACTACAATGAGCAGTTCTTC
CDR3 protein: CASQVYYNEQFF

D gene: TRBD2
clone size: many
V gene: TRBV7-2
CDR3 length: 19
J gene: TRBJ2-3
CDR3 DNA: TGTGCCAGCAGCTTAAGACTAGCGGGGGGCCCGGCTAGCACAGATACGCAGTATTTT
CDR3 protein: CASSLRLAGGPASTDTQYF

D gene: TRBD2
clone size: few
V gene: TRBV5-1
CDR3 length: 15
J gene: TRBJ2-5
CDR3 DNA: TGCGCCAGCAGCTCCGGACTAGCGAGTGGCGAGACCCAGTACTTC
CDR3 protein: CASSSGLASGETQYF

D gene: -
clone size: few
V gene: TRBV6-2/TRBV6-3
CDR3 length: 13
J gene: TRBJ2-7
CDR3 DNA: TGTGCCAGCAGGCGGGGACAGCTGTACGAGCAGTACTTC
CDR3 protein: CASRRGQLYEQYF